The 30 T cell receptor beta chains below all came from one sample that was sequenced in a study of cytomegalovirus exposure and HLA in healthy donors. Using immunoSEQ multiplex PCR, the repertoire was profiled, and TCRdb retains in-frame clones only, with some absent. The sample holds under 200,000 clones, roughly 95% seen once. The sequenced sample was PBMCs. The receptors stem from a woman between 18 and 29 years old in good health and CMV-seronegative.

The rearrangement uses TRBV7-2 and TRBJ1-6; tentatively, D is TRBD1 (6 bases). CDR1 and CDR2 from the germline V gene are SGHTA and FQGNSA. The CDR3 consists of 15 residues. The V and J ends lost 5 bases and 7 bases respectively, with 15 bases between them. CDR3 region: CASSGTRLNNSPLHF. CDR3 bases: TGTGCCAGCAGCGGGACAAGACTTAACAATTCACCCCTCCACTTT.

V gene TRBV15 combines with J gene TRBJ2-1; 8 nucleotides align to TRBD2. The V gene's germline CDR1 is LNHNV and CDR2 YYDKDF (reference sequence). V was pared by 5 bases and J by 0 bases, with 6 bases of the junction left unmatched. This CDR3 is built from 16 residues. The CDR3 DNA reads as TGTGCCACCAGCCTGACTAGCGCGAGCTCCTACAATGAGCAGTTCTTC. It specifies CATSLTSASSYNEQFF.

The count of this clone is one. The chain employs TRBV27 and TRBJ2-1, with D uncertain. This CDR3 region has 15 residues. Germline CDR1 and CDR2: MNHEY and SMNVEV (reference sequence). V was shortened by 1 base and J by 4 bases, with 11 bases between the two germline ends. CDR3 amino acids: CASSLFGRLYNEQFF. CDR3 coding DNA: TGTGCCAGCAGTTTATTCGGCAGGCTTTACAATGAGCAGTTCTTC.

The rearrangement links TRBV6-6 to TRBJ2-3; 8 bases align to TRBD1. J lost 0 bases, V lost 8 bases, and 7 bases had no gene match. Germline V gene data show CDR1 as MNHNY and CDR2 as SVGAGI (reference sequence). The CDR3 extends over 15 amino acids. The CDR3, as DNA: TGTGCCAGCGGCCGGGACAGGACTAGCACAGATACGCAGTATTTT. It specifies CASGRDRTSTDTQYF.

The rearrangement uses TRBV20-1 and TRBJ1-1; D unclear. The CDR3 is 11 residues long. CDR1 and CDR2 (germline): DFQATT, SNEGSKA (reference sequence). V lost 6 bases and J 6 bases, leaving 11 bases between the germline ends. CDR3 sequence (DNA): TGCAGTGCAGGTCGGGAGGCTGAAGCTTTCTTT. This translates into CSAGREAEAFF.

CDR3 DNA: TGTGCCAGCAGGAACAGGGCCATCACCTACAATGAGCAGTTCTTC. Its protein is CASRNRAITYNEQFF. This chain joins TRBV27 and TRBJ2-1; a possible D gene is TRBD1 (6 bases). Germline V lookup: CDR1 MNHEY, CDR2 SMNVEV (reference sequence). Trimming cost V 6 bases and J 2 bases, with 14 bases left between them. The CDR3 extends over 15 amino acids.

Concerning this clone: The identical CDR3 is also encoded by other nucleotide sequences in the sample. This rearrangement joins TRBV2 to TRBJ1-5, with TRBD1 identical over 9 bases. This CDR3 is 13 amino acids long. Germline V gene lookup returns CDR1 SNHLY and CDR2 FYNNEI. Trimming at V came to 5 bases and at J to 7 bases, leaving 3 bases not matched to a gene. The CDR3 DNA reads TGTGCCAGCAGTTCGGACAGGGGACAGCCCCAGCATTTT. This gives the protein CASSSDRGQPQHF.

The rearrangement links TRBV18 to TRBJ2-7, with TRBD1 matching 10 bases. The CDR3 spans 15 residues. V dropped 4 bases and J dropped 4; count of bases not matched to a gene: 7. Germline lookup yields CDR1 KGHSH and CDR2 LQKENI. The CDR3 DNA reads as TGTGCCAGCTCACGAGCCGGGACAGGGGAATACGAGCAGTACTTC. Translated, it gives CASSRAGTGEYEQYF. The full variable domain, with the rest looked up from reference TRBV18 and TRBJ2-7, is NAGVMQNPRHLVRRRGQEARLRCSPMKGHSHVYWYRQLPEEGLKFMVYLQKENIIDESGMPKERFSAEFPKEGPSILRIQQVVRGDSAAYFCASSRAGTGEYEQYFGPGTRLTVT.

This chain links TRBV5-4 with TRBJ2-7; D gene unclear. The CDR3 has 15 residues. V lost 1 base, J lost 3 bases, and 14 bases lay in between. Germline CDR1 SGHNT, CDR2 YYREEE (reference sequence). CDR3 sequence: CASSLPAGSDYEQYF. The DNA of the CDR3 is TGTGCCAGCAGCTTGCCGGCAGGTTCCGACTACGAGCAGTACTTC. The variable domain in full, with the rest retrieved from reference TRBV5-4 and TRBJ2-7, is ETGVTQSPTHLIKTRGQQVTLRCSSQSGHNTVSWYQQALGQGPQFIFQYYREEENGRGNFPPRFSGLQFPNYSSELNVNALELDDSALYLCASSLPAGSDYEQYFGPGTRLTVT.

Turning to this clone: The sample contains more than one DNA sequence encoding this CDR3. The chain employs TRBV5-1 and TRBJ2-3; 8 nucleotides agree with TRBD2. V was pared by 0 bases and J by 0 bases, with 0 bases of the junction left unmatched. The CDR3 runs 15 residues. Germline loops: CDR1 SGHRS, CDR2 YFSETQ. CDR3 sequence reads: CASSLGGGSTDTQYF. As DNA, the CDR3 is TGCGCCAGCAGCTTGGGCGGGGGGAGCACAGATACGCAGTATTTT.

Worth noting for this clone: Different DNA sequences within this sample yield the same CDR3. The chain is built from TRBV7-6 and TRBJ1-1; D unclear. V was cut by 3 bases and J by 2 bases, with 7 bases left in between. The CDR3 length is 13 residues. Germline loops: CDR1 SGHVS, CDR2 FNYEAQ. The CDR3 coding sequence is TGTGCCAGCAGCTTGTCGGTAAACACTGAAGCTTTCTTT. Translation gives CASSLSVNTEAFF.

The rearrangement uses TRBV7-8 and TRBJ2-5, with D perhaps matching TRBD2 (7 bases). The V gene lost 11 bases and the J gene lost 3 bases, with 10 bases spanning the gap. This CDR3 spans 11 amino acids. Per germline, CDR1 SGHVS and CDR2 FQNEAQ. The DNA of the CDR3 is TGTGCCGAAGGGGGGGAAGAGACCCAGTACTTC. It is translated as CAEGGEETQYF.

This chain joins TRBV5-4 and TRBJ2-7; 9 bases fit TRBD1. The CDR3 sequence is 15 residues long. The trim removed 4 bases at V and 2 bases at J, leaving 7 bases unmatched. CDR1 is SGHNT, CDR2 YYREEE, per germline (reference sequence). The CDR3 DNA sequence: TGTGCCAGCAGCGGCCCGGGACAGGGAACCTACGAGCAGTACTTC. This encodes CASSGPGQGTYEQYF.

This CDR3 is CASSHWTGELEKLFF. CDR3 DNA: TGCGCCAGCAGCCATTGGACAGGGGAGTTGGAAAAACTGTTTTTT. The chain employs TRBV4-3 and TRBJ1-4; TRBD1 aligns across 9 bases. After removal of 3 bases from V and 8 bases from J, the junction contained 7 bases not matched to a gene. The CDR3 loop spans 15 amino acids. Per the germline V gene, CDR1 is LGHNA and CDR2 is YSLEER.

The sample holds one count of this clone. V is TRBV5-4 and J is TRBJ2-1, with D unresolved. V shed 0 bases and J shed 4 bases, with 14 bases lying between them. CDR1 and CDR2 (germline): SGHNT, YYREEE (reference sequence). This CDR3 is 16 amino acids long. CDR3 sequence reads: CASSLGGGLTYNEQFF. CDR3 in DNA: TGTGCCAGCAGCTTGGGCGGCGGCCTAACTTACAATGAGCAGTTCTTC. The entire variable domain, with the rest obtained from reference TRBV5-4 and TRBJ2-1, is as follows: ETGVTQSPTHLIKTRGQQVTLRCSSQSGHNTVSWYQQALGQGPQFIFQYYREEENGRGNFPPRFSGLQFPNYSSELNVNALELDDSALYLCASSLGGGLTYNEQFFGPGTRLTVL.

This chain uses TRBV9 with TRBJ1-3; D is undetermined. The CDR3 spans 14 residues. Germline V gene lookup returns CDR1 SGDLS and CDR2 YYNGEE. Deletions cut 1 base from V and 1 base from J, with 6 bases between. CDR3 sequence (DNA): TGTGCCAGCAGCGTAATAGAGTCTGGAAACACCATATATTTT. Its translation: CASSVIESGNTIYF.

This clone is a singleton in its sample. The rearrangement uses TRBV6-6 and TRBJ1-1; D is unclear. V gave up 0 bases and J gave up 0 bases, with 5 bases separating them. The CDR3 is 14 residues long. Germline V gives CDR1 MNHNY, CDR2 SVGAGI (reference sequence). DNA for the CDR3: TGTGCCAGCAGTTACTCGAGCATGAACACTGAAGCTTTCTTT. Encoded protein: CASSYSSMNTEAFF.

The chain employs TRBV27 and TRBJ1-2, with 7 nucleotides matching TRBD1. There are 14 residues in the CDR3. The trim removed 6 bases at V and 2 bases at J, leaving 6 bases unmatched. Germline CDR1 and CDR2: MNHEY and SMNVEV (reference sequence). DNA for the CDR3: TGTGCCAGCAGACCAGACAGGGTGAACTATGGCTACACCTTC. This sequence encodes CASRPDRVNYGYTF.

The chain uses TRBV6-5 and TRBJ2-5; D remains ambiguous. V lost 1 base and J lost 0, with 3 bases in between. CDR3 size: 13 residues. The germline gives CDR1 MNHEY, CDR2 SVGAGI. The CDR3 DNA follows: TGTGCCAGCAGTTACTTCTACCAAGAGACCCAGTACTTC. Translating gives CASSYFYQETQYF.

This rearrangement joins TRBV7-2 to TRBJ2-1; 9 positions match TRBD1. In germline, CDR1 is SGHTA, CDR2 FQGNSA. This CDR3 spans 16 amino acids. The V gene end was trimmed by 5 bases and the J gene end by 1 base; junction bases not matched to a gene: 6. DNA for the CDR3: TGTGCCAGCAGCGAACAGGGGGCCATGTCCTACAATGAGCAGTTCTTC. Protein: CASSEQGAMSYNEQFF.

The rearrangement uses TRBV7-2 and TRBJ1-2, with 8 bases fitting TRBD1. Trimming cost V 6 bases and J 4 bases; bases outside gene matches: 4. Germline loops: CDR1 SGHTA, CDR2 FQGNSA. The CDR3 is made up of 13 amino acids. The CDR3 region is CASRPTGGYGYTF. The CDR3 DNA reads TGTGCCAGCAGACCAACAGGGGGCTATGGCTACACCTTC.

This CDR3 is CASSPVPAGGYQETQYF. As DNA, the CDR3 is TGCGCCAGCAGCCCCGTGCCAGCGGGGGGTTACCAAGAGACCCAGTACTTC. The chain couples TRBV5-1 to TRBJ2-5, with 9 bases matching TRBD2. This CDR3 has 17 amino acids. V shed 4 bases, J shed 0 bases, and the junction held 10 bases outside the gene matches. Looked up from germline, CDR1 is SGHRS and CDR2 is YFSETQ.

The chain uses TRBV6-5 and TRBJ1-3, with D hard to call. Trimming shortened V by 0 bases and J by 3 bases, and 9 bases separated the two germline ends. The CDR3 has 15 residues. Germline V gene sequence: CDR1 MNHEY, CDR2 SVGAGI. CDR3 sequence: CASSYSEGGGNTIYF. In DNA form, the CDR3 reads TGTGCCAGCAGTTACTCGGAGGGAGGTGGAAACACCATATATTTT.

The V call is TRBV19, the J call TRBJ1-2, with D unclear. Germline assignment: CDR1 LNHDA and CDR2 SQIVND (reference sequence). V lost 6 bases to trimming and J lost 3 bases, with 17 bases between them. The CDR3 runs to 15 residues. CDR3 in amino acids: CASRKSGVIYYGYTF. The CDR3 bases are TGTGCCAGTAGGAAAAGCGGGGTTATATACTATGGCTACACCTTC.

The sample holds a few counts of this clone. V usage is TRBV2 and J usage is TRBJ1-1; D remains unclear. V was clipped by 10 bases and J by 7 bases, with 4 bases between them. This CDR3 region has 8 residues. Germline lookup yields CDR1 SNHLY and CDR2 FYNNEI. Here the CDR3 reads CATYEAFF. CDR3 sequence (DNA): TGTGCCACTTATGAAGCTTTCTTT.

The chain links TRBV5-1 to TRBJ2-3, with 10 nucleotides matching TRBD2. This CDR3 is built from 16 residues. With V trimmed by 1 base and J by 4 bases, 6 bases remained unmatched. CDR1 is SGHRS, CDR2 YFSETQ, per germline. This CDR3 is CASSLIVAGGADTQYF. The CDR3 DNA reads as TGCGCCAGCAGCTTGATAGTAGCGGGGGGCGCAGATACGCAGTATTTT.

V gene TRBV6-1 combines with J gene TRBJ2-5, with 16 nucleotides matching TRBD2. With 4 bases clipped from V and 2 bases from J, the junction kept 1 base outside the gene matches. The length of the CDR3 is 16 residues. Germline V CDR1 and CDR2: MNHNS, SASEGT. CDR3 region: CASSAGLAGGQETQYF. The CDR3 DNA reads as TGTGCCAGCAGTGCGGGACTAGCGGGGGGGCAAGAGACCCAGTACTTC.

As concerns this clone: The sample contains more than one DNA sequence encoding this CDR3. The V call is TRBV5-6, the J call TRBJ2-7, with D possibly TRBD1 on 6 matching bases. Per germline, CDR1 SGHDT and CDR2 YYEEEE. The CDR3 totals 12 residues. V gave up 4 bases and J gave up 5 bases, with 10 bases separating them. The CDR3 coding sequence is TGTGCCAGCAGCCTAGACAGGAACGAGCAGTACTTC. It yields the protein CASSLDRNEQYF.

The gene calls are TRBV6-1 and TRBJ2-7, with TRBD1 matching over 7 bases. Per germline, CDR1 MNHNS and CDR2 SASEGT. The CDR3 extends over 11 amino acids. J lost 4 bases, V lost 10 bases, and 4 bases had no gene match. CDR3: CATGDRYEQYF. The CDR3 DNA follows: TGTGCCACCGGGGACAGATACGAGCAGTACTTC.

This clone has just one count. The chain employs TRBV11-2 and TRBJ1-6; 9 bases match TRBD1. The germline V gene has CDR1 SGHAT and CDR2 FQNNGV. J was trimmed by 5 bases and V by 1 base; bases with no gene match: 0. This CDR3 is built from 15 residues. CDR3 coding DNA: TGTGCCAGCAGCTTAGGGGACAGGGATAATTCACCCCTCCACTTT. This sequence encodes CASSLGDRDNSPLHF.